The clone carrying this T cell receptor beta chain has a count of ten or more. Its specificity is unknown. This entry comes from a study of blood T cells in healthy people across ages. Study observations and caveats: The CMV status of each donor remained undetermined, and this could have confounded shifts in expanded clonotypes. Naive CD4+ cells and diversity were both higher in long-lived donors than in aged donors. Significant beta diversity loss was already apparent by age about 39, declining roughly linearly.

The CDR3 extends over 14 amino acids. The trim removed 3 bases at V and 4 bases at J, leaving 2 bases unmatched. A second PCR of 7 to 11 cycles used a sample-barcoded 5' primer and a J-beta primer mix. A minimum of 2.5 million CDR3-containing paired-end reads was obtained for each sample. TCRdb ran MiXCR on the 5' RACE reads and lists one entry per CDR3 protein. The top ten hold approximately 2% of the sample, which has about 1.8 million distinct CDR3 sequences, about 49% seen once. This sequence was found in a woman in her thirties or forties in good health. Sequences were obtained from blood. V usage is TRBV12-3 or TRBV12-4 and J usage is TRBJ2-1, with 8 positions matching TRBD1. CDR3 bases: TGTGCCAGCAGTTTTGGACAGGGATACAATGAGCAGTTCTTC. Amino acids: CASSFGQGYNEQFF.